The source of this T cell receptor beta chain is a study of radiotherapy plus CTLA-4 blockade in lung cancer (dated by TCRdb to 2017 to 2018). General notes on the study: Among the enrolled patients, approximately 18% had an objective response, and approximately 33% reached disease control. Beyond this particular receptor, the publication reports: The strongest predictors of response were reported to be early dynamic shifts in blood T cell clones along with a rise in serum interferon-beta following radiation. TCR clones derived from tumors expanded in peripheral blood after treatment with radiotherapy and ipilimumab.

The CDR3 runs 16 residues from the cysteine to the phenylalanine. The sequence is cut down to CDR3 DNA, 48 bases in frame from base 1. CDR1 and CDR2, per the germline V gene (reference sequence), are GTSNPN and SVGIG. Relative to germline, V is missing 8 bases and J is missing 1 base, with 12 bases of the junction outside any gene match. The study evaluated CTLA-4 blockade (ipilimumab) given together with focal radiation therapy in patients who had chemo-refractory metastatic non-small-cell lung cancer. As to this clone: Its antigen is unknown. Per-base qualities were not stored, and no clone one base away is much larger.

Libraries were built with the immunoSEQ multiplex PCR assay. TCRdb stores this immuneACCESS table with in-frame sequences only. Part of the clones is absent; in the studies checked, under half of the shortfall reflects unresolved V genes, and no reason is known for the rest. Counted in this sample were 65,000 to 90,000 clones; around 90% of them appeared once. The ten largest account for around two fifths of the sample. The receptor chain draws on TRBV30 and TRBJ2-5, with 11 bases in between that match TRBD1. The specimen comprised peripheral blood, sampled from a patient treated with radiotherapy plus ipilimumab. The TCR comes from a human donor with non-small cell lung cancer that progressed on radiotherapy plus ipilimumab. At the DNA level, the sequence is TGTGCCGCTGGGACAGGGGGTTTGGGGACCCAAGAGACCCAGTACTTC. Its translation is CAAGTGGLGTQETQYF. When the CDR3 is completed using the reference TRBV30 and TRBJ2-5 genes on either side, the full variable domain is SQTIHQWPATLVQPVGSPLSLECTVEGTSNPNLYWYRQAAGRGLQLLFYSVGIGQISSEVPQNLSASRPQDRQFILSSKKLLLSDSGFYLCAAGTGGLGTQETQYFGPGTRLLVL.